This TCR beta chain is drawn from a study of T cell repertoires in aging, cancer and after chemotherapy. Study background: Donors were grouped into six age bands spanning 30 or younger through 70 or older. Notes on the study in general: Across the chemotherapy interval, each cancer cohort showed higher median generation probability, suggesting thymic rebound.

Rearranged V-D-J TRB sequences were amplified with a mixed TRB-A/B primer pool. TCRdb independently ran MiXCR on the multiplex PCR reads; one entry per CDR3 protein. The repertoire has about 10,000 distinct CDR3 sequences, around a quarter of them found once; the top ten carry roughly 1.3%. TCR beta rearrangements were amplified from peripheral blood genomic DNA. The CDR3 consists of 16 residues. Germline V CDR1 and CDR2: DFQATT, SNEGSKA (reference sequence). V lost 4 bases to trimming and J lost 1 base, with 17 bases between them. This clonotype was picked up a small number of times. Its antigen is undetermined.

Source material: blood. The sequence derives from a human donor in good health. The rearrangement links TRBV20-1 to TRBJ1-5; no clear D. CDR3 nucleotides: TGCAGTGCTACCTATGGGGTCGGACGAAGCAATCAGCCCCAGCATTTT. This codes for CSATYGVGRSNQPQHF.